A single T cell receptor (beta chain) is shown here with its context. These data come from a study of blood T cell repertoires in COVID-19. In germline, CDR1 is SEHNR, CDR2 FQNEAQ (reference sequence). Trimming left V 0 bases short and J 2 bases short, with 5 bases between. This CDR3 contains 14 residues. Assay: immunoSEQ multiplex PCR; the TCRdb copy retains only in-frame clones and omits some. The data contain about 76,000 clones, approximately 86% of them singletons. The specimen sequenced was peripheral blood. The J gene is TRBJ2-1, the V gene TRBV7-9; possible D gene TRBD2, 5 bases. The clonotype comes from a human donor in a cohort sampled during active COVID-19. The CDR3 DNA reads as TGTGCCAGCAGCTTAGCGGGAGCCTACAATGAGCAGTTCTTC. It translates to CASSLAGAYNEQFF.